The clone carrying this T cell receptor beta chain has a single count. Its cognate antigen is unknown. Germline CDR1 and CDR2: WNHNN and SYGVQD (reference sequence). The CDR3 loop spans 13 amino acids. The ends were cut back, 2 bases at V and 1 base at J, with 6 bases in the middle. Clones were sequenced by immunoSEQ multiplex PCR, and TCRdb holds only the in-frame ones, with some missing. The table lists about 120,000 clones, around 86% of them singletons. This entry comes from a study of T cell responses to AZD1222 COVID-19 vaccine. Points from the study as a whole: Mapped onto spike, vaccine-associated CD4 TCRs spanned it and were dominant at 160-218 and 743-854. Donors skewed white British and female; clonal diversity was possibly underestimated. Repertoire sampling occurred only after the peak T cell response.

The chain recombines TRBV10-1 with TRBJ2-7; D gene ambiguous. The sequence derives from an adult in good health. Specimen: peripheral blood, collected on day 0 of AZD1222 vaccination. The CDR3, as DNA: TGCGCCAGCAGTGAGGGCAGTTCCTACGAGCAGTACTTC. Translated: CASSEGSSYEQYF.